These 17 T cell receptor beta chains originate from one sample sequenced in a study of cytomegalovirus exposure and HLA in healthy donors. The PCR was carried out with 60 Vbeta primers and 13 Jbeta primers. Using immunoSEQ multiplex PCR, the repertoire was profiled, and TCRdb retains in-frame clones only, with some absent. The sample carries roughly 140,000 clones, around three quarters recorded once. The sample comprised PBMCs. The receptors were sampled from a man aged 35 to 55 in good health and CMV-seropositive.

The chain recombines TRBV2 with TRBJ1-1; no definite D call. Trimming removed 7 bases from V and 1 base from J, with 10 bases in between. Germline V gene data show CDR1 as SNHLY and CDR2 as FYNNEI. The CDR3 has 13 residues. Here the CDR3 DNA reads TGTGCCAGCAAACACGGGGAGAACACTGAAGCTTTCTTT. Encoded protein: CASKHGENTEAFF.

This chain connects TRBV9 to TRBJ2-5, with D perhaps matching TRBD1 (6 bases). Germline values: CDR1 SGDLS, CDR2 YYNGEE. The V gene lost 0 bases and the J gene lost 4 bases, with 13 bases spanning the gap. The CDR3 length is 15 residues. The CDR3: CASSVVGGATETQYF. CDR3 sequence (DNA): TGTGCCAGCAGCGTAGTAGGGGGAGCAACAGAGACCCAGTACTTC.

The rearrangement links TRBV4-1 to TRBJ2-3; 9 positions match TRBD2. V dropped 1 base and J dropped 4; count of bases not matched to a gene: 6. This CDR3 contains 16 residues. The germline V gene has CDR1 MGHRA and CDR2 YSYEKL. In DNA, the CDR3 is TGCGCCAGCAGCCAAGTGTTAGCGGGAGTCGCAGATACGCAGTATTTT. Translating it yields CASSQVLAGVADTQYF.

The chain recombines TRBV29-1 with TRBJ1-1; 8 bases map to TRBD1. In germline, CDR1 is SQVTM, CDR2 ANQGSEA. Trimming removed 6 bases from V and 3 bases from J; junction bases left unmatched: 6. The CDR3 spans 13 residues. CDR3 coding DNA: TGCAGCGTCAACACAGGGGGATACACTGAAGCTTTCTTT. It specifies CSVNTGGYTEAFF.

The J gene is TRBJ1-4, the V gene TRBV4-3, with 8 bases that match TRBD1. Germline V lookup: CDR1 LGHNA, CDR2 YSLEER. This CDR3 has 16 amino acids. The V gene end was trimmed by 4 bases and the J gene end by 7 bases; junction bases not matched to a gene: 11. The DNA of the CDR3 is TGCGCCAGCAGCCCTCAAATGCAGGGGGCCGGTGAAAAACTGTTTTTT. This gives the protein CASSPQMQGAGEKLFF.

The V gene is TRBV4-1, the J gene TRBJ1-1; D uncertain. Germline CDR1 reads MGHRA; CDR2 reads YSYEKL. Deletions cut 1 base from V and 0 bases from J, with 15 bases between. CDR3 length equals 17 residues. The CDR3 DNA follows: TGCGCCAGCAGCCAAGGATTTGGTGGCATTATGAACACTGAAGCTTTCTTT. As protein: CASSQGFGGIMNTEAFF.

V usage is TRBV4-2 and J usage is TRBJ1-1, with 8 bases aligning to TRBD1. Germline V gene sequence: CDR1 LGHNA, CDR2 YNFKEQ. With V trimmed by 3 bases and J by 1 base, 10 bases remained unmatched. This CDR3 contains 17 residues. The CDR3 DNA follows: TGTGCCAGCAGCCAGGAAGACAGGGGCGGACCGAACACTGAAGCTTTCTTT. It is translated as CASSQEDRGGPNTEAFF.

The sample holds a few counts of this clone. The V and J genes are TRBV28 and TRBJ2-7; no clear D. V was shortened by 3 bases and J by 2 bases, with 11 bases between the two germline ends. The CDR3 has 14 residues. Germline assignment: CDR1 MDHEN and CDR2 SYDVKM. The DNA of the CDR3 is TGTGCCAGCAGTTTTGGTACCAGTACCTACGAGCAGTACTTC. Amino acid sequence: CASSFGTSTYEQYF.

J is TRBJ1-2 and V is TRBV15; D gene ambiguous. This CDR3 comprises 15 residues. CDR1 is LNHNV and CDR2 is YYDKDF in the germline V gene (reference sequence). The V gene lost 5 bases and the J gene lost 6 bases, with 19 bases spanning the gap. The CDR3 reads CATSFLYRGTDGYTF. The CDR3 nucleotides are TGTGCCACCAGCTTCTTGTACCGAGGAACGGATGGCTACACCTTC.

The chain joins TRBV14 to TRBJ1-1; no reliable D call. The germline gives CDR1 SGHDN, CDR2 FVKESK. With 1 base removed from V and 7 bases from J, the gap between germline ends came to 16 bases. The CDR3 consists of 15 residues. CDR3 amino acids: CASSQAPAGSVEAFF. In DNA form, the CDR3 reads TGTGCCAGCAGCCAAGCCCCCGCGGGATCGGTTGAAGCTTTCTTT.

V gene TRBV9 combines with J gene TRBJ1-1; 7 positions match TRBD1. Germline V gives CDR1 SGDLS, CDR2 YYNGEE. The junction had 12 bases not matched to a gene; V was cut back by 0 bases and J by 7 bases. The length of the CDR3 is 16 residues. The CDR3 DNA is TGTGCCAGCAGCGTAGATCCCAGCGAAGGGGGCTTTGAAGCTTTCTTT. Residues: CASSVDPSEGGFEAFF.

This chain links TRBV5-6 with TRBJ1-1, with D uncertain. Trimming took off 4 bases at V and 4 bases at J, with 14 bases between the two ends. CDR1 and CDR2 (germline): SGHDT, YYEEEE. There are 14 residues in the CDR3. The CDR3 DNA reads as TGTGCCAGCAGCACCCGACACGTTTTCACTGAAGCTTTCTTT. It yields the protein CASSTRHVFTEAFF.

The V call is TRBV16, the J call TRBJ1-1, with 7 positions matching TRBD1. Losses at the gene ends were 1 base for V and 7 bases for J; bases not matched to a gene: 6. Germline CDR1 KGHSY, CDR2 FQNENV. This CDR3 comprises 14 residues. The CDR3 nucleotides read TGTGCCAGCAGCCAATTCAAGGGGGCACTTGAAGCTTTCTTT. Encoded protein: CASSQFKGALEAFF.

Here the CDR3 reads CATSSSQRGAPYNEQFF. The DNA for the CDR3 is TGTGCCACCAGCAGTTCCCAGCGGGGGGCGCCTTACAATGAGCAGTTCTTC. The chain employs TRBV15 and TRBJ2-1, with 9 bases matching TRBD2. Germline CDR1 LNHNV, CDR2 YYDKDF (reference sequence). The CDR3 consists of 17 residues. Trimming at V came to 3 bases and at J to 4 bases, leaving 10 bases not matched to a gene.

The V and J genes are TRBV19 and TRBJ1-1; 10 bases map to TRBD1. Germline trimming cut 5 bases from V and 4 bases from J; bases unmatched to any gene: 1. CDR3 length equals 13 residues. Germline values: CDR1 LNHDA, CDR2 SQIVND (reference sequence). The DNA of the CDR3 is TGTGCCAGTAGTCGGACAGGGGGCACTGAAGCTTTCTTT. Amino acid sequence: CASSRTGGTEAFF.

The chain uses TRBV5-1 and TRBJ2-5; perhaps TRBD1 as D (6 bases). Trimming left V 3 bases short and J 5 bases short, with 23 bases between. In germline, CDR1 is SGHRS, CDR2 YFSETQ. The CDR3 runs 17 residues. CDR3 sequence: CASSSGLGGGPGETQYF. CDR3 nucleotide sequence: TGCGCCAGCAGCTCTGGCCTTGGGGGCGGCCCAGGGGAGACCCAGTACTTC.

The gene calls are TRBV12-5 and TRBJ2-1; TRBD2 matches at 10 bases. This CDR3 has 13 residues. Germline V lookup: CDR1 LGHNT, CDR2 FRNRAP. After removal of 6 bases from V and 6 bases from J, the junction contained 2 bases not matched to a gene. The CDR3 spells CASGLAGGNEQFF. The CDR3 nucleotides read TGTGCTAGTGGGTTAGCGGGGGGCAATGAGCAGTTCTTC. The full variable domain, in which reference TRBV12-5 and TRBJ2-1 provide the parts outside the CDR3, is DARVTQTPRHKVTEMGQEVTMRCQPILGHNTVFWYRQTMMQGLELLAYFRNRAPLDDSGMPKDRFSAEMPDATLATLKIQPSEPRDSAVYFCASGLAGGNEQFFGPGTRLTVL.